Listed below are T cell receptor beta chains from one sample, sequenced in a study of cytomegalovirus exposure and HLA in healthy donors. Profiled with immunoSEQ multiplex PCR; TCRdb holds only in-frame clones, not every one. The sample holds more than 90,000 clones, roughly 76% seen once. Source material: PBMCs. These receptors were obtained from a middle-aged man in good health and CMV-seropositive. Each CDR3 is given with its conserved first and last residue. A D gene is named only where the DNA matches it firmly. Size tells how often a clone was seen (once, few, many) or the class of an expanded clone, and some rows leave it out.

cdr3_aa,cdr3_nt,cdr3_length,j_call,v_call,clone_size,d_call
CASRPRAGAGTDTQYF,TGTGCCAGCAGACCCCGAGCGGGAGCTGGCACAGATACGCAGTATTTT,16,TRBJ2-3,TRBV7-2,NA,TRBD2
CASSLGQANSPLHF,TGTGCCAGCAGCTTGGGACAGGCCAATTCACCCCTCCACTTT,14,TRBJ1-6,TRBV6-5,NA,TRBD1
CASSLRGSSGNTIYF,TGTGCCAGTAGTCTCCGGGGGTCCTCTGGAAACACCATATATTTT,15,TRBJ1-3,TRBV19,NA,NA
CARSLPAGGPYSYEQYF,TGTGCCAGAAGCTTACCAGCGGGAGGTCCATACTCCTACGAGCAGTACTTC,17,TRBJ2-7,TRBV7-5,few,NA
CASSTSGGADTQYF,TGTGCCAGCAGTACTAGCGGGGGGGCAGATACGCAGTATTTT,14,TRBJ2-3,TRBV6-4,few,TRBD2
CASSSGLAGGDEQFF,TGTGCCAGCAGCTCGGGACTAGCGGGGGGCGATGAGCAGTTCTTC,15,TRBJ2-1,TRBV5-6,NA,TRBD2
CASSVGTGAYEQYF,TGTGCCAGCAGCGTCGGGACAGGGGCCTACGAGCAGTACTTC,14,TRBJ2-7,TRBV7-9,NA,TRBD1
CASSGGEQYF,TGTGCCAGCAGCGGGGGAGAGCAGTACTTC,10,TRBJ2-7,TRBV28,NA,NA
CASSPAAAYEQYF,TGTGCCAGCAGCCCTGCCGCAGCCTACGAGCAGTACTTC,13,TRBJ2-7,TRBV5-4,NA,NA
CASSYSSQMNSPLHF,TGTGCCAGCAGTTACTCGTCACAGATGAATTCACCCCTCCACTTT,15,TRBJ1-6,TRBV6-5,NA,NA
CASSVGTGHSSTDTQYF,TGTGCCAGCAGCGTTGGGACAGGGCACTCTAGCACAGATACGCAGTATTTT,17,TRBJ2-3,TRBV9,NA,TRBD1
CASSRRDRVFSNTEAFF,TGTGCCAGCAGCCGCCGGGACAGGGTATTTTCGAACACTGAAGCTTTCTTT,17,TRBJ1-1,TRBV7-8,NA,TRBD1
CASSEGTGVSPLHF,TGTGCCAGCAGTGAAGGGACAGGGGTTTCACCCCTCCACTTT,14,TRBJ1-6,TRBV6-1,NA,TRBD1
CASSLALSYNEQFF,TGTGCCAGCAGTTTAGCGCTATCTTACAATGAGCAGTTCTTC,14,TRBJ2-1,TRBV28,NA,NA
CSARGGVKGGEKLFF,TGCAGCGCTCGGGGGGGGGTAAAGGGAGGAGAAAAACTGTTTTTT,15,TRBJ1-4,TRBV29-1,NA,NA
CASSPQVGDRGYF,TGTGCCAGCAGCCCCCAGGTAGGAGACAGGGGGTACTTC,13,TRBJ2-7,TRBV7-2,NA,TRBD1
CASSSPPGQRPNTGELFF,TGTGCCAGCAGCTCCCCCCCGGGTCAGCGCCCGAACACCGGGGAGCTGTTTTTT,18,TRBJ2-2,TRBV9,NA,NA
CASSSTGDGDTQYF,TGCGCCAGCAGCTCGACAGGGGACGGAGATACGCAGTATTTT,14,TRBJ2-3,TRBV5-1,few,TRBD1